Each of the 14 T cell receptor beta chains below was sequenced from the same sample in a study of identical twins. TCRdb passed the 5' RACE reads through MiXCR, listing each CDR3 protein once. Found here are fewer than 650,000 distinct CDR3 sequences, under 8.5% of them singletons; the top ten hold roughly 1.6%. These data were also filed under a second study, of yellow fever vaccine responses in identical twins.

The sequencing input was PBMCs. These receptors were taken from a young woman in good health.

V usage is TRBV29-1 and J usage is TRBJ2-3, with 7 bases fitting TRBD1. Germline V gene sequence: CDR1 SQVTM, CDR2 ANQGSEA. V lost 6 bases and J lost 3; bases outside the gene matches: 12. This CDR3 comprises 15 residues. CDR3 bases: TGCAGCGTACGACAGGGAGTAAGGGAGACAGATACGCAGTATTTT. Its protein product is CSVRQGVRETDTQYF.

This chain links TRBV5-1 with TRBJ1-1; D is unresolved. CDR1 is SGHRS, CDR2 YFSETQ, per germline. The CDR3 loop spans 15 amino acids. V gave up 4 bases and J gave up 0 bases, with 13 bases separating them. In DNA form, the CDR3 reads TGCGCCAGCAGCCCGGGCCATAGCATGAACACTGAAGCTTTCTTT. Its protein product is CASSPGHSMNTEAFF.

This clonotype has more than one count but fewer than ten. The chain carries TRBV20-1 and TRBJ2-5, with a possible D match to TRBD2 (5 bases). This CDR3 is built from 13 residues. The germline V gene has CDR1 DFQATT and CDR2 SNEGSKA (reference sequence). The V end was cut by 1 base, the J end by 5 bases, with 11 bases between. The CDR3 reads CSARVAREETQYF. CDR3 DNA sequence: TGCAGTGCTAGAGTCGCGAGGGAGGAGACCCAGTACTTC.

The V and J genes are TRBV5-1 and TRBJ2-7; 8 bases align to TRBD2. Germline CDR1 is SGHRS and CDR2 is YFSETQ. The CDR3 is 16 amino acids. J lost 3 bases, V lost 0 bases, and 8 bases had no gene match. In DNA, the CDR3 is TGCGCCAGCAGCTTGGGGGGTACTAGCGGCTTCTACGAGCAGTACTTC. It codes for CASSLGGTSGFYEQYF.

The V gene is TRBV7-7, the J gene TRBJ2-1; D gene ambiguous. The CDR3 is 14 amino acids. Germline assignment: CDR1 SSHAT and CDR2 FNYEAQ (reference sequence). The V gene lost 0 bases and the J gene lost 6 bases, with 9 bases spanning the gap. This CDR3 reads CASSLAGRGNEQFF. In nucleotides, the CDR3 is TGTGCCAGCAGCTTAGCGGGTCGCGGCAATGAGCAGTTCTTC.

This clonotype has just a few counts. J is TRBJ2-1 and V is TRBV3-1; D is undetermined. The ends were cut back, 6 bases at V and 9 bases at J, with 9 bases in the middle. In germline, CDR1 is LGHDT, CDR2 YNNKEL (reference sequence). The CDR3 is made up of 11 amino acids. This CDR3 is CASSSESEQFF. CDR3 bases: TGTGCCAGCAGTTCAGAGAGTGAGCAGTTCTTC.

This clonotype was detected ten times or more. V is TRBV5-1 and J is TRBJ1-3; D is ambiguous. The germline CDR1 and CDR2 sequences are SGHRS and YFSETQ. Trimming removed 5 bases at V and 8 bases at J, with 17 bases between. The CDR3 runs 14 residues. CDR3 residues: CASRNHPTEDTIYF. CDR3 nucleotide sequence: TGCGCCAGCAGAAATCACCCAACAGAGGACACCATATATTTT.

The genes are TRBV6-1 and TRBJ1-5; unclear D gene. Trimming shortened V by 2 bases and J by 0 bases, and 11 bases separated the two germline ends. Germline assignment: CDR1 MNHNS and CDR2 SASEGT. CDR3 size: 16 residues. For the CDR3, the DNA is TGTGCCAGCAGTGAATCCGAGCGTTATAGCAATCAGCCCCAGCATTTT. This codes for CASSESERYSNQPQHF.

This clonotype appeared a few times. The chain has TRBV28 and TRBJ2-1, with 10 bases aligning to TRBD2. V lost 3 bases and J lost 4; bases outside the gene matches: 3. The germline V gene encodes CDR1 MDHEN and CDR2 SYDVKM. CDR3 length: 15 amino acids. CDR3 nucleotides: TGTGCCAGCAGTTTCGCTAGCGGGGGATACAATGAGCAGTTCTTC. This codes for CASSFASGGYNEQFF.

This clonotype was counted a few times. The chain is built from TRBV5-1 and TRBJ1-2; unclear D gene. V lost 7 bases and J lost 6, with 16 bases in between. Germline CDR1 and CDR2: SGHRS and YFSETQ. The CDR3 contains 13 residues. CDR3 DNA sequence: TGCGCCAGCGCTAGCGGTTCCTTCGATGGCTACACCTTC. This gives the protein CASASGSFDGYTF.

CDR3 in amino acids: CASRSTEPPITNEKLFF. The CDR3 nucleotides are TGTGCCAGCAGGTCCACAGAGCCCCCCATTACTAATGAAAAACTGTTTTTT. The chain employs TRBV28 and TRBJ1-4; D unclear. Trimming took 6 bases from V and 2 from J, leaving 19 bases between them. This CDR3 comprises 17 residues. The germline V gene has CDR1 MDHEN and CDR2 SYDVKM.

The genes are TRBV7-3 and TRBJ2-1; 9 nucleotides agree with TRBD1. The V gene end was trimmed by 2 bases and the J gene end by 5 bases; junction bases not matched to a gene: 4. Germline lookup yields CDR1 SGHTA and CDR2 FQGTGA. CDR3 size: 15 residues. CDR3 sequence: CASSLYGTGHNEQFF. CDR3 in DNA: TGTGCCAGCAGCTTATACGGGACAGGGCACAATGAGCAGTTCTTC.

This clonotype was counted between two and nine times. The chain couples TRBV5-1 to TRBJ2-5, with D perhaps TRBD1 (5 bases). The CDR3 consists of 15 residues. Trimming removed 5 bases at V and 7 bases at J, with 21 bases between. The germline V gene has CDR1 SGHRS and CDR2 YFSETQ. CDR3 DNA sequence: TGCGCCAGCAGTCTGGATTCCAGGGCAATGGGGACCCAGTACTTC. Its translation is CASSLDSRAMGTQYF.

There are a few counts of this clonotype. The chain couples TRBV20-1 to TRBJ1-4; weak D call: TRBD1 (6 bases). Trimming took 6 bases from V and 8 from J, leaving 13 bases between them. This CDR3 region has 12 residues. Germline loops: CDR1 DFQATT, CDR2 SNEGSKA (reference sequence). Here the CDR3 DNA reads TGCAGTGCCCGGGACAATCGGGAAAAACTGTTTTTT. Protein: CSARDNREKLFF.